These T cell receptor beta chains were read from a single sample in a study of shared clonotypes between healthy human individuals. Clones were sequenced by immunoSEQ multiplex PCR, and TCRdb holds only the in-frame ones, with some missing. The sample holds about 1.4 million clones, roughly 97% seen once. Source material: naive CD4+ T cells sorted from blood. These receptors originate from a man between 25 and 39 years old in good health. Each CDR3 is given with its conserved first and last residue. A D gene is named only where the DNA matches it firmly. Clone size appears in some rows only: once, few, many, or a class for an expanded clone.

D: NA; size: NA; V: TRBV5-6; J: TRBJ2-7; CDR3: CASNWRGTVLSYEQYF; DNA: TGTGCCAGCAACTGGAGGGGGACCGTCCTCTCCTACGAGCAGTACTTC
D: TRBD2; size: NA; V: TRBV6-5; J: TRBJ2-3; CDR3: CASSYAPRGRDTQYF; DNA: TGTGCCAGCAGTTACGCTCCCCGCGGGAGAGATACGCAGTATTTT
D: TRBD2; size: NA; V: TRBV4-3; J: TRBJ2-1; CDR3: CASSQDGLAGVNEQFF; DNA: TGCGCCAGCAGCCAAGATGGGCTAGCGGGAGTCAATGAGCAGTTCTTC
D: TRBD1; size: NA; V: TRBV7-9; J: TRBJ1-4; CDR3: CASSKGQATVDEKLFF; DNA: TGTGCCAGCAGCAAAGGACAGGCGACGGTGGATGAAAAACTGTTTTTT
D: NA; size: NA; V: TRBV28; J: TRBJ1-2; CDR3: CASSLSGLSYGYTF; DNA: TGTGCCAGCAGTTTATCAGGGTTGAGCTATGGCTACACCTTC
D: NA; size: NA; V: TRBV5-4; J: TRBJ1-5; CDR3: CASSRDINQPQHF; DNA: TGTGCCAGCAGCCGGGACATCAATCAGCCCCAGCATTTT
D: NA; size: NA; V: TRBV7-2; J: TRBJ2-7; CDR3: CASSLGWQGGYEQYF; DNA: TGTGCCAGCAGCCTAGGTTGGCAGGGTGGCTACGAGCAGTACTTC
D: NA; size: NA; V: TRBV28; J: TRBJ2-3; CDR3: CASRAYGTWHTDTQYF; DNA: TGTGCCAGCAGGGCTTACGGGACCTGGCACACAGATACGCAGTATTTT
D: TRBD2; size: NA; V: TRBV7-2; J: TRBJ2-7; CDR3: CASSTGTSSYEQYF; DNA: TGTGCCAGCAGCACCGGGACTAGCTCCTACGAGCAGTACTTC
D: NA; size: NA; V: TRBV4-1; J: TRBJ2-7; CDR3: CASSHRQAIYEQYF; DNA: TGCGCCAGCAGCCACCGACAGGCCATCTACGAGCAGTACTTC
D: TRBD2; size: few; V: TRBV5-1; J: TRBJ2-3; CDR3: CASSLGGREDTQYF; DNA: TGCGCCAGCAGCTTAGGTGGGAGGGAGGATACGCAGTATTTT
D: TRBD1; size: NA; V: TRBV5-4; J: TRBJ2-5; CDR3: CASSSGTGFEETQYF; DNA: TGTGCCAGCAGCTCTGGGACAGGGTTTGAGGAGACCCAGTACTTC
D: TRBD1; size: NA; V: TRBV10-3; J: TRBJ1-5; CDR3: CAAGQGAYQPQHF; DNA: TGTGCCGCCGGACAGGGGGCATATCAGCCCCAGCATTTT
D: NA; size: once; V: TRBV18; J: TRBJ2-2; CDR3: CASSRLNSNTGELFF; DNA: TGTGCCAGCTCACGGTTAAACAGTAACACCGGGGAGCTGTTTTTT
D: NA; size: NA; V: TRBV27; J: TRBJ2-5; CDR3: CASSRGAAQETQYF; DNA: TGTGCCAGCAGTAGGGGTGCGGCTCAAGAGACCCAGTACTTC
D: NA; size: once; V: TRBV28; J: TRBJ1-5; CDR3: CASSRGRVGNQPQHF; DNA: TGTGCCAGCAGCAGAGGCAGGGTTGGCAATCAGCCCCAGCATTTT
D: TRBD1; size: NA; V: TRBV9; J: TRBJ1-3; CDR3: CASSVAPGQGASGSGNTIYF; DNA: TGTGCCAGCAGCGTAGCCCCGGGACAGGGGGCGTCGGGGTCTGGAAACACCATATATTTT
D: TRBD1; size: NA; V: TRBV28; J: TRBJ1-4; CDR3: CASTTSGRGREKLFF; DNA: TGTGCCAGCACCACCAGCGGGAGGGGGCGGGAAAAACTGTTTTTT
D: NA; size: NA; V: TRBV7-9; J: TRBJ2-1; CDR3: CASSSRDLAPDEQFF; DNA: TGTGCCAGCAGCTCGCGGGACCTTGCCCCAGATGAGCAGTTCTTC
D: TRBD1; size: NA; V: TRBV7-3; J: TRBJ2-3; CDR3: CASSSRGQKTDTQYF; DNA: TGTGCCAGCAGCTCTAGGGGACAGAAGACAGATACGCAGTATTTT
D: NA; size: NA; V: TRBV28; J: TRBJ2-1; CDR3: CASSLGGVQFF; DNA: TGTGCCAGCAGCCTCGGAGGGGTGCAGTTCTTC
D: NA; size: NA; V: TRBV11-2; J: TRBJ2-1; CDR3: CASSLRLAGNNEQFF; DNA: TGTGCCAGCAGCTTAAGGCTAGCAGGAAACAATGAGCAGTTCTTC
D: TRBD1; size: few; V: TRBV18; J: TRBJ1-1; CDR3: CASSPQGATEAFF; DNA: TGTGCCAGCTCACCACAGGGGGCCACTGAAGCTTTCTTT
D: NA; size: NA; V: TRBV29-1; J: TRBJ2-2; CDR3: CSVARVAGELFF; DNA: TGCAGCGTTGCTAGGGTTGCCGGGGAGCTGTTTTTT
D: NA; size: NA; V: TRBV7-9; J: TRBJ2-7; CDR3: CASTQGVYEQYF; DNA: TGTGCCAGCACCCAAGGGGTCTACGAGCAGTACTTC
D: NA; size: NA; V: TRBV5-1; J: TRBJ2-2; CDR3: CASSRDRNTGELFF; DNA: TGCGCCAGCAGCCGAGACAGAAACACCGGGGAGCTGTTTTTT
D: TRBD2; size: NA; V: TRBV29-1; J: TRBJ2-3; CDR3: CSVEVLAGRTDTQYF; DNA: TGCAGCGTTGAAGTACTAGCGGGAAGGACAGATACGCAGTATTTT
D: NA; size: NA; V: TRBV4-3; J: TRBJ2-5; CDR3: CASSQDGMYQETQYF; DNA: TGCGCCAGCAGCCAAGATGGGATGTACCAAGAGACCCAGTACTTC
D: NA; size: NA; V: TRBV6-5; J: TRBJ1-1; CDR3: CASRHATEAFF; DNA: TGTGCCAGCCGACATGCCACTGAAGCTTTCTTT
D: NA; size: NA; V: TRBV6-1; J: TRBJ1-5; CDR3: CASSEAGGVNQPQHF; DNA: TGTGCCAGCAGTGAAGCAGGCGGAGTAAATCAGCCCCAGCATTTT
D: NA; size: NA; V: TRBV5-4; J: TRBJ1-1; CDR3: CASSFLGARTEAFF; DNA: TGTGCCAGCAGCTTTTTGGGGGCGAGGACTGAAGCTTTCTTT
D: NA; size: NA; V: TRBV18; J: TRBJ2-3; CDR3: CASSSGPVLTDTQYF; DNA: TGTGCCAGCTCTTCCGGGCCGGTCTTAACAGATACGCAGTATTTT
D: NA; size: NA; V: TRBV27; J: TRBJ1-5; CDR3: CASRSRQNNQPQHF; DNA: TGTGCCAGCAGGTCGCGACAGAACAATCAGCCCCAGCATTTT
D: TRBD1; size: NA; V: TRBV14; J: TRBJ1-5; CDR3: CASSQHRGSNQPQHF; DNA: TGTGCCAGCAGCCAGCACAGGGGATCCAATCAGCCCCAGCATTTT
D: NA; size: NA; V: TRBV7-3; J: TRBJ2-1; CDR3: CASSLRGQAPSYNEQFF; DNA: TGTGCCAGCAGCTTAAGGGGGCAGGCCCCCTCCTACAATGAGCAGTTCTTC
D: NA; size: NA; V: TRBV28; J: TRBJ2-3; CDR3: CASRTFSGTQYF; DNA: TGTGCCAGCAGGACGTTCTCTGGTACGCAGTATTTT
D: NA; size: NA; V: TRBV6-5; J: TRBJ1-2; CDR3: CASSLGGRGFYGYTF; DNA: TGTGCCAGCAGCCTAGGAGGGAGGGGTTTCTATGGCTACACCTTC
D: NA; size: NA; V: TRBV5-4; J: TRBJ2-1; CDR3: CASSFGRTSYNEQFF; DNA: TGTGCCAGCAGCTTCGGACGGACCTCCTACAATGAGCAGTTCTTC
D: NA; size: once; V: TRBV5-4; J: TRBJ1-1; CDR3: CASSLIRGGTEAFF; DNA: TGTGCCAGCAGCTTGATCAGGGGAGGCACTGAAGCTTTCTTT
D: TRBD2; size: NA; V: TRBV6-5; J: TRBJ2-2; CDR3: CASRYQREATGELFF; DNA: TGTGCCAGCAGGTACCAGCGGGAGGCGACCGGGGAGCTGTTTTTT
D: TRBD1; size: NA; V: TRBV19; J: TRBJ1-2; CDR3: CASSTILGQGGGGYTF; DNA: TGTGCCAGTAGTACTATCTTGGGACAGGGCGGTGGTGGCTACACCTTC
D: NA; size: NA; V: TRBV6-5; J: TRBJ1-2; CDR3: CASSYSPGFPPHF; DNA: TGTGCCAGCAGTTATAGCCCGGGTTTCCCTCCACACTTC
D: NA; size: once; V: TRBV29-1; J: TRBJ2-3; CDR3: CSVAVGSSTDTQYF; DNA: TGCAGCGTGGCTGTAGGGTCTAGCACAGATACGCAGTATTTT
D: TRBD1; size: NA; V: TRBV5-6; J: TRBJ2-2; CDR3: CASSLAQGVGGELFF; DNA: TGTGCCAGCAGCTTGGCCCAGGGGGTTGGCGGGGAGCTGTTTTTT
D: NA; size: NA; V: TRBV6-5; J: TRBJ1-3; CDR3: CASSRTATGNTIYF; DNA: TGTGCCAGCAGTAGAACAGCTACTGGAAACACCATATATTTT
D: NA; size: NA; V: TRBV9; J: TRBJ1-3; CDR3: CASSGSLRHPSSGNTIYF; DNA: TGTGCCAGCAGCGGATCCCTAAGGCACCCTAGCTCTGGAAACACCATATATTTT
D: TRBD1; size: NA; V: TRBV10-3; J: TRBJ1-1; CDR3: CAITSKGQGLAEAFF; DNA: TGTGCCATCACATCCAAGGGACAGGGACTCGCTGAAGCTTTCTTT
D: TRBD2; size: NA; V: TRBV18; J: TRBJ2-1; CDR3: CASSQSSGTSGVF; DNA: TGTGCCAGCTCCCAAAGCTCCGGGACTAGCGGGGTCTTC
D: NA; size: once; V: TRBV5-1; J: TRBJ2-3; CDR3: CASSLFGGLNPDTQYF; DNA: TGCGCCAGCAGCTTATTTGGGGGCTTGAACCCAGATACGCAGTATTTT
D: NA; size: NA; V: TRBV7-8; J: TRBJ2-1; CDR3: CASSPSLSASYNEQFF; DNA: TGTGCCAGCAGTCCATCCCTTTCTGCCAGTTACAATGAGCAGTTCTTC
D: NA; size: NA; V: TRBV29-1; J: TRBJ1-1; CDR3: CSVEKLGRPAFF; DNA: TGCAGCGTTGAGAAGTTGGGCAGGCCGGCTTTCTTT
D: NA; size: NA; V: TRBV7-9; J: TRBJ1-2; CDR3: CASSLAGTDYGYTF; DNA: TGTGCCAGCAGCTTAGCGGGGACGGACTATGGCTACACCTTC
D: TRBD2; size: once; V: TRBV10-3; J: TRBJ2-1; CDR3: CAIKVQRDSNEQFF; DNA: TGTGCCATCAAAGTCCAGCGGGATAGCAATGAGCAGTTCTTC